This TCR beta chain was recorded in a study of CD8 T cells in Susac syndrome. An input of roughly 0.5 to 1 ug of RNA was subjected to reverse transcription using random hexamers. The method of amplification for TCR beta CDR3 was immunoSEQ multiplex PCR, covering 54 Vbeta and 13 Jbeta. TCRdb called the immunoSEQ multiplex PCR reads again in MiXCR, with one record for every CDR3 protein. The sample has 170,000 or so distinct CDR3 sequences, 90% to 95% seen once; the top ten hold over 0.08%. This CDR3 is built from 16 residues. The V gene's germline CDR1 is MNHNY and CDR2 SVGAGI (reference sequence). On this clonotype itself: A read error may produce the germline difference seen at one junction end.

Sequencing input: CD4+ T cells from PBMCs. V and J are TRBV6-6 and TRBJ2-7; 9 bases agree with TRBD1. The receptor comes from a human donor with multiple sclerosis. The CDR3 DNA reads TGTGCCAGCAGTTACCGGCCGGGACAGGGCTCCCACGAGCAGTACTTC. Its translation: CASSYRPGQGSHEQYF.